There are a few counts of the clone carrying this T cell receptor (beta chain). The RNA input was 0.5 to 1 ug, and it was reverse transcribed with random hexamers. TCRdb passed the immunoSEQ multiplex PCR reads through MiXCR, listing each CDR3 protein once. The sample lists roughly 200,000 distinct CDR3 sequences; roughly 94% were seen once. The CDR3 is 13 residues long. Germline V gene lookup returns CDR1 DFQATT and CDR2 SNEGSKA (reference sequence). V lost 1 base to trimming and J lost 1 base, with 7 bases between them. This entry is derived from a study of CD8 T cells in Susac syndrome. This chain links TRBV20-1 with TRBJ1-1, with a possible D match to TRBD1 (5 bases). The clonotype was recovered from a human donor with multiple sclerosis. The sample comprised CD4+ T cells from PBMCs. The chain's CDR3 is CSARGGTNTEAFF. The DNA for the CDR3 is TGCAGTGCTAGAGGTGGGACGAACACTGAAGCTTTCTTT.